This T cell receptor beta chain appears in the sequencing data of a study of graft-versus-host responses after intestinal transplantation. Study information: Transplants given to recipients were multivisceral, liver-intestinal, or isolated intestinal. Every transplant recipient was induced with anti-thymocyte globulin, then maintained on tacrolimus and steroids for approximately three years.

Intraepithelial and lamina propria lymphocytes were released after the graft tissue was processed. Clones were sequenced by immunoSEQ multiplex PCR, and TCRdb holds only the in-frame ones, with some missing. This sample yields some 15,000 clones, of which around two thirds are seen a single time; approximately 3.4% belongs to the top ten. A note on this clone: As yet, its antigen is unknown. Different DNA sequences within this sample yield the same CDR3.

Germline CDR1 MGHRA, CDR2 YSYEKL. This CDR3 region has 15 residues. Trimming at V came to 6 bases and at J to 5 bases, leaving 12 bases not matched to a gene. Study conclusions and caveats: Early post-transplant declines in HvG were associated with peak levels of circulating GvH clones. GvH clonotypes were identified within recipient marrow, with a subset emerging first in ileum or blood.

The sequence came from a human patient who received an intestinal transplant, so some T cells may come from the graft donor. The rearrangement joins TRBV4-1 to TRBJ1-2; 7 bases map to TRBD1. Sample: ileum tissue, taken 14 days after transplant. CDR3 in amino acids: CASSPPQGVGYGYTF. In DNA form, the CDR3 reads TGCGCCAGCAGTCCGCCGCAGGGGGTAGGGTATGGCTACACCTTC.